Listed here are 23 T cell receptor beta chains from one sample, sequenced in a study of shared clonotypes between healthy human individuals. Assay: immunoSEQ multiplex PCR; the TCRdb copy retains only in-frame clones and omits some. Of about 1.1 million clones listed, 60% to 80% are singletons. Sequencing used memory CD4+ T cells from PBMCs. Subset in this sample: CD45RA-negative fraction. These receptors all stem from a man younger than 35 in good health. Some clones in this sample may be carry-over from other donors' samples.

The sample holds a few counts of this clone. CDR3 protein: CASSGTSGADTQYF. The CDR3 DNA reads as TGTGCCAGCAGTGGGACTAGCGGGGCAGATACGCAGTATTTT. The genes are TRBV2 and TRBJ2-3, with 12 positions matching TRBD2. Germline V gene lookup returns CDR1 SNHLY and CDR2 FYNNEI. Trimming cost V 4 bases and J 4 bases; bases outside gene matches: 0. The CDR3 has 14 amino acids.

This clone was observed a single time. The V and J genes are TRBV5-1 and TRBJ2-3, with 9 bases identical to TRBD1. Trimming cost V 4 bases and J 5 bases; bases outside gene matches: 8. Per the germline V gene, CDR1 is SGHRS and CDR2 is YFSETQ. This CDR3 contains 15 residues. The CDR3 coding sequence is TGCGCCAGCAGCACCCGGGACAGGGTGGTAGATACGCAGTATTTT. Translating it yields CASSTRDRVVDTQYF.

The chain uses TRBV9 and TRBJ2-3, with 7 positions matching TRBD2. The CDR3 sequence is 16 residues long. Germline V gene lookup returns CDR1 SGDLS and CDR2 YYNGEE. V shed 4 bases and J 0 bases; nucleotides not matched to a gene: 8. CDR3 nucleotide sequence: TGTGCCAGCAGCCCTCCTAGCGGAAGTAGCACAGATACGCAGTATTTT. The encoded protein is CASSPPSGSSTDTQYF.

This chain links TRBV18 with TRBJ1-1; 11 bases line up with TRBD1. J lost 5 bases, V lost 0 bases, and 5 bases had no gene match. The CDR3 is 16 amino acids. CDR1 and CDR2 (germline): KGHSH, LQKENI. The CDR3 region is CASSPPKGTGGTEAFF. CDR3 sequence (DNA): TGTGCCAGCTCACCACCGAAAGGGACAGGGGGTACTGAAGCTTTCTTT.

This sequence joins TRBV2 and TRBJ2-5, with 7 bases lining up with TRBD1. The CDR3 length is 14 residues. Per germline, CDR1 SNHLY and CDR2 FYNNEI. V lost 9 bases, J lost 0 bases, and 7 bases stayed unmatched. The CDR3 region is CASNTGTDQETQYF. The DNA for the CDR3 is TGTGCCAGTAACACCGGGACAGACCAAGAGACCCAGTACTTC.

J is TRBJ2-6 and V is TRBV7-9; 9 bases map to TRBD1. J lost 4 bases, V lost 0 bases, and 7 bases had no gene match. This CDR3 spans 18 amino acids. Germline CDR1 is SEHNR and CDR2 is FQNEAQ (reference sequence). The CDR3 DNA follows: TGTGCCAGCAGCTTAGCGCGGGGACAGGGCTCAGGGGCCAACGTCCTGACTTTC. It specifies CASSLARGQGSGANVLTF.

In DNA, the CDR3 is TGTGCCAGCAGAGACCGGGACAGGAATTGGGGTGAGCAGTTCTTC. Protein sequence: CASRDRDRNWGEQFF. The chain couples TRBV6-5 to TRBJ2-1; 8 nucleotides match TRBD1. Unmatched junction bases numbered 13, after V lost 6 bases and J lost 9 bases. The CDR3 runs 15 residues. CDR1 and CDR2 from the germline V gene are MNHEY and SVGAGI.

The genes are TRBV5-1 and TRBJ2-1; 12 bases agree with TRBD2. Looked up from germline, CDR1 is SGHRS and CDR2 is YFSETQ. This CDR3 region has 17 residues. The V segment lost 4 bases and the J segment 3 bases; nucleotides outside the gene matches: 8. DNA of the CDR3: TGCGCCAGCAGCCCTCTGACTAGCGGGAGTATCTACAATGAGCAGTTCTTC. Its translation: CASSPLTSGSIYNEQFF.

Comment on this clone: Other DNA sequences in this specimen translate into the identical CDR3. The chain joins TRBV28 to TRBJ2-7; D is unclear. Germline CDR1 is MDHEN and CDR2 is SYDVKM. Trimming left V 5 bases short and J 7 bases short, with 6 bases between. This CDR3 contains 10 residues. The CDR3 region has the DNA TGTGCCAGCAGTGGCAGGGAGCAGTACTTC. It translates to CASSGREQYF. Supplemented by reference TRBV28 and TRBJ2-7, the full variable domain reads DVKVTQSSRYLVKRTGEKVFLECVQDMDHENMFWYRQDPGLGLRLIYFSYDVKMKEKGDIPEGYSVSREKKERFSLILESASTNQTSMYLCASSGREQYFGPGTRLTVT.

V is TRBV30 and J is TRBJ1-5; TRBD1 agrees at 7 bases. Germline CDR1 GTSNPN, CDR2 SVGIG (reference sequence). The CDR3 covers 17 residues. Trimming at V came to 0 bases and at J to 0 bases, leaving 8 bases not matched to a gene. CDR3 sequence (DNA): TGTGCCTGGAGTGTACCCAGGGGGGGTTATAGCAATCAGCCCCAGCATTTT. Protein sequence: CAWSVPRGGYSNQPQHF.

Worth noting for this clone: Since the CDR3 does not end with the conserved phenylalanine or tryptophan, this likely comes from a read error. The V and J genes are TRBV30 and TRBJ2-3, with D unclear. The germline CDR1 and CDR2 sequences are GTSNPN and SVGIG (reference sequence). The CDR3 is 12 residues long. With 2 bases removed from V and 4 bases from J, the gap between germline ends came to 7 bases. CDR3 nucleotide sequence: TGTGCCTGGAGTACCGCCTCAGATACGCAGTATCTT. Encoded protein: CAWSTASDTQYL.

This chain joins TRBV19 and TRBJ2-2, with a weak D call TRBD2 (5 bases). Looked up from germline, CDR1 is LNHDA and CDR2 is SQIVND (reference sequence). The length of the CDR3 is 18 residues. V was pared by 3 bases and J by 1 base, with 18 bases between. The DNA of the CDR3 is TGTGCCAGTAGTATGAATGGACTCCCGTTTTTGAACACCGGGGAGCTGTTTTTT. Amino acid sequence: CASSMNGLPFLNTGELFF.

The chain uses TRBV6-6 and TRBJ1-2; D gene uncertain. CDR1 and CDR2 from the germline V gene are MNHNY and SVGAGI (reference sequence). Trimming took off 6 bases at V and 2 bases at J, with 10 bases between the two ends. The CDR3 spans 13 residues. CDR3: CASSDAENYGYTF. In DNA form, the CDR3 reads TGTGCCAGCAGCGACGCTGAGAACTATGGCTACACCTTC.

CDR3 sequence (DNA): TGTGCCAGCAGCCCCCAGGACAGGGACGAGACTGAAGCTTTCTTT. This gives the protein CASSPQDRDETEAFF. V usage is TRBV9 and J usage is TRBJ1-1, with TRBD1 matching over 8 bases. CDR3 size: 15 residues. With 4 bases clipped from V and 5 bases from J, the junction kept 10 bases outside the gene matches. The germline V gene has CDR1 SGDLS and CDR2 YYNGEE. Based on the CDR3 plus reference TRBV9 and TRBJ1-1, the full variable domain is DSGVTQTPKHLITATGQRVTLRCSPRSGDLSVYWYQQSLDQGLQFLIQYYNGEERAKGNILERFSAQQFPDLHSELNLSSLELGDSALYFCASSPQDRDETEAFFGQGTRLTVV.

The chain uses TRBV2 and TRBJ2-7; 8 nucleotides align to TRBD2. Trimming cost V 10 bases and J 3 bases; bases outside gene matches: 20. Germline V gene lookup returns CDR1 SNHLY and CDR2 FYNNEI. CDR3 length: 17 residues. The CDR3 region is CANPALAEGWEVYEQYF. The CDR3 region has the DNA TGTGCCAACCCAGCACTAGCGGAAGGGTGGGAAGTCTACGAGCAGTACTTC.

The rearrangement uses TRBV5-1 and TRBJ1-4; D remains ambiguous. The CDR3 is made up of 17 amino acids. Germline V CDR1 and CDR2: SGHRS, YFSETQ. The V end lost 1 base, the J end lost 3 bases, and 16 bases lay between the germline ends. The CDR3 loop reads CASSLSLGIGANEKLFF. Written as DNA, the CDR3 is TGCGCCAGCAGCTTGAGTCTAGGGATTGGTGCTAATGAAAAACTGTTTTTT.

The J gene is TRBJ2-3, the V gene TRBV5-1; D is perhaps TRBD1 (6 bases). CDR3 length equals 21 residues. V lost 0 bases and J 0 bases, leaving 26 bases between the germline ends. Germline CDR1 and CDR2: SGHRS and YFSETQ. CDR3 sequence reads: CASSLDPRTEGLETSTDTQYF. In nucleotides, the CDR3 is TGCGCCAGCAGCTTGGATCCCCGGACAGAAGGCCTCGAAACTAGCACAGATACGCAGTATTTT.

The CDR3 DNA follows: TGTGCCAGCAGCTTAGTAGGCCGGGATCCATCCTATGGCTACACCTTC. Translating it yields CASSLVGRDPSYGYTF. The J gene is TRBJ1-2, the V gene TRBV7-9; D not resolved. Germline CDR1 is SEHNR and CDR2 is FQNEAQ (reference sequence). The CDR3 contains 16 residues. V lost 1 base, J lost 4 bases, and 16 bases lay in between.

The chain combines TRBV7-3 with TRBJ2-3, with TRBD2 identical over 7 bases. The CDR3 sequence is 16 residues long. Trimming removed 2 bases from V and 0 bases from J; junction bases left unmatched: 5. Germline-derived CDR1 and CDR2 are SGHTA and FQGTGA. CDR3 coding DNA: TGTGCCAGCAGCTTAGGGCTAGCGGCTAGCACAGATACGCAGTATTTT. As protein: CASSLGLAASTDTQYF. Full variable domain (remainder filled in from reference TRBV7-3 and TRBJ2-3): GAGVSQTPSNKVTEKGKYVELRCDPISGHTALYWYRQSLGQGPEFLIYFQGTGAADDSGLPNDRFFAVRPEGSVSTLKIQRTERGDSAVYLCASSLGLAASTDTQYFGPGTRLTVL.

V and J are TRBV18 and TRBJ1-5; TRBD1 matches 12 bases. CDR3 size: 17 residues. The germline V gene encodes CDR1 KGHSH and CDR2 LQKENI. The V segment lost 6 bases and the J segment 6 bases; nucleotides outside the gene matches: 12. In nucleotides, the CDR3 is TGTGCCAGCTCCCTGGGACAGGGGGCCGGTCTCGGTCAGCCCCAGCATTTT. This translates into CASSLGQGAGLGQPQHF.

CDR3 amino acids: CASSLLTGWFYEQYF. CDR3 nucleotide sequence: TGTGCCAGCAGTTTATTGACAGGGTGGTTCTACGAGCAGTACTTC. This chain links TRBV28 with TRBJ2-7; TRBD1 aligns across 7 bases. There are 15 residues in the CDR3. The V segment lost 1 base and the J segment 3 bases; nucleotides outside the gene matches: 6. Germline assignment: CDR1 MDHEN and CDR2 SYDVKM.

V is TRBV4-1 and J is TRBJ2-2; D not certain. Per germline, CDR1 MGHRA and CDR2 YSYEKL. The CDR3 is 13 amino acids. Trimming left V 6 bases short and J 3 bases short, with 8 bases between. The CDR3 coding sequence is TGCGCCAGCAGTACACGGGACACCGGGGAGCTGTTTTTT. Translation gives CASSTRDTGELFF.

The V gene is TRBV7-8, the J gene TRBJ2-7; D is perhaps TRBD1 or TRBD2 (6 bases each). The germline V gene has CDR1 SGHVS and CDR2 FQNEAQ. Trimming stripped 2 bases from V and 6 bases from J, with 14 bases between. CDR3 length: 14 residues. The CDR3 DNA follows: TGTGCCAGCAGCTTATCTGAAGGAGGGGGCGAGCAGTACTTC. Amino acid sequence: CASSLSEGGGEQYF.